Described below is a single T cell receptor beta chain sequence and its context. The table came from immunoSEQ multiplex PCR; TCRdb's copy has only in-frame clones and leaves some out. The table includes 70,000 to 75,000 clones, approximately 80% detected once. The data were taken from a study of OX40 agonist ivuxolimab in advanced cancers. For the study at large: Six ivuxolimab dose levels, 0.01 to 10 mg/kg, were given intravenously every 2 weeks.

Germline lookup yields CDR1 SGHAT and CDR2 FQNNGV. This CDR3 is 15 amino acids long. V was clipped by 5 bases and J by 5 bases; unmatched bases: 4. V gene TRBV11-2 combines with J gene TRBJ2-2; 11 bases line up with TRBD2. Source: CD4+ or CD8+ T cells sorted from blood, taken in a trial of the OX40 agonist ivuxolimab. This TCR was sampled from an adult with an advanced solid tumor such as melanoma, head and neck, liver or kidney cancer. In DNA form, the CDR3 reads TGTGCCAGCAGCCCCTGGACTAGCGGGACCGGGGAGCTGTTTTTT. Its translation: CASSPWTSGTGELFF.